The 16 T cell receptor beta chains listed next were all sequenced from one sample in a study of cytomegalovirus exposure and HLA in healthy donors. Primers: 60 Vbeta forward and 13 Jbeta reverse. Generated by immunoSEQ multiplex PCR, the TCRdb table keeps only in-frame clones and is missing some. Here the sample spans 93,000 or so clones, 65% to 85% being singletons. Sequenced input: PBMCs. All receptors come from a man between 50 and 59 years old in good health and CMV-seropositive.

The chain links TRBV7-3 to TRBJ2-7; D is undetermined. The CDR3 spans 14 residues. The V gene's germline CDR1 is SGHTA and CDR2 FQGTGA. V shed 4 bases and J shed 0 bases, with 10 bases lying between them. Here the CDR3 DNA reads TGTGCCAGCAGCTCTCTCCGGGTCTCCTACGAGCAGTACTTC. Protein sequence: CASSSLRVSYEQYF.

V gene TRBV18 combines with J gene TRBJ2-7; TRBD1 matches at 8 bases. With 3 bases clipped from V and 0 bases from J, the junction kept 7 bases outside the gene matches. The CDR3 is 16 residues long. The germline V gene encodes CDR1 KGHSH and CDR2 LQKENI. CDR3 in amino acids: CASSPAAGTGSYEQYF. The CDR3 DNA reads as TGTGCCAGCTCACCGGCTGCCGGGACAGGCTCCTACGAGCAGTACTTC.

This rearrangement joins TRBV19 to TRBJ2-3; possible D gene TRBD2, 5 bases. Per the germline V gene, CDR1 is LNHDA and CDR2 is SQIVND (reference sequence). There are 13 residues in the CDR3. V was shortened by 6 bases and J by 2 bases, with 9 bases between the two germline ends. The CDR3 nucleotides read TGTGCCAGTAGACGAGACTACACAGATACGCAGTATTTT. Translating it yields CASRRDYTDTQYF.

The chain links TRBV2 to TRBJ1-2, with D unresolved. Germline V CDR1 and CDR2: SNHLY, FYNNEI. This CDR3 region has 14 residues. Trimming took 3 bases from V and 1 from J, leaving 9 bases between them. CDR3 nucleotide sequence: TGTGCCAGCAGTGAGGGCAGCTTTAACTATGGCTACACCTTC. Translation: CASSEGSFNYGYTF.

The CDR3 nucleotides are TGCGCCAGCAGCCCCCAGCCAGGGATAGTCAATTCACCCCTCCACTTT. Translated, it gives CASSPQPGIVNSPLHF. The J gene is TRBJ1-6, the V gene TRBV4-3; possible D gene TRBD1, 5 bases. CDR1 LGHNA and CDR2 YSLEER come from the germline V gene. The V end was cut by 4 bases, the J end by 7 bases, with 17 bases between. The CDR3 contains 16 residues.

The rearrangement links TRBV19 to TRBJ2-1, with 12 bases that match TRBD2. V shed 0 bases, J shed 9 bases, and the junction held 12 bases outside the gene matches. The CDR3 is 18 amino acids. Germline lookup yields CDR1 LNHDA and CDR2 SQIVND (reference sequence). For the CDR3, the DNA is TGTGCCAGTAGTATAGAAGGGCTAGCGGGAGGGCCGAGGGTTGAGCAGTTCTTC. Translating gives CASSIEGLAGGPRVEQFF.

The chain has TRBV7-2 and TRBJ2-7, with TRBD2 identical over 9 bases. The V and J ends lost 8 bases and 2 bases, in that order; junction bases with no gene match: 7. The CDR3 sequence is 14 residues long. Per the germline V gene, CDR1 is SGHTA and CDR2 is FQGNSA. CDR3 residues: CASLGLAGPYEQYF. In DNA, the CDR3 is TGTGCCAGCTTAGGGCTAGCGGGACCCTACGAGCAGTACTTC.

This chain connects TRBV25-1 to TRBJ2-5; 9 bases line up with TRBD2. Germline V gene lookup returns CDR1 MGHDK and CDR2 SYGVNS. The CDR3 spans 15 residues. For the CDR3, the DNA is TGTGCTGGTGGGGAGCGGCGGGAGGGACGAGAGACCCAGTACTTC. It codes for CAGGERREGRETQYF. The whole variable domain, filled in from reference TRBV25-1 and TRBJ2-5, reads EADIYQTPRYLVIGTGKKITLECSQTMGHDKMYWYQQDPGMELHLIHYSYGVNSTEKGDLSSESTVSRIRTEHFPLTLESARPSHTSQYLCAGGERREGRETQYFGPGTRLLVL.

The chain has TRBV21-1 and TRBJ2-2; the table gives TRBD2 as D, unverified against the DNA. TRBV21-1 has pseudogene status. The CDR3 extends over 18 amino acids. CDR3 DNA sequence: TGTGCCAGCAGCAATTGGTTGAAACTAGCGGCGAACACCGGGGAGCTGTTTTTT. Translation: CASSNWLKLAANTGELFF.

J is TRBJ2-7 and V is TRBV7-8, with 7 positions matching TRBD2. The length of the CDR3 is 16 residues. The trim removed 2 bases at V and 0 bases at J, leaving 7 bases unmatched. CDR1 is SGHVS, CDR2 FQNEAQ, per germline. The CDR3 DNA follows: TGTGCCAGCAGCTTACTAGCGGACCCGGGCTCCTACGAGCAGTACTTC. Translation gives CASSLLADPGSYEQYF.

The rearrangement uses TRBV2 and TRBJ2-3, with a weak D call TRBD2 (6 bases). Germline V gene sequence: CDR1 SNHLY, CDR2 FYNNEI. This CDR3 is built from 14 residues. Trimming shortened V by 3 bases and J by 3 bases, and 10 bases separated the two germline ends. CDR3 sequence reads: CASSDGLSTDTQYF. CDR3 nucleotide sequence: TGTGCCAGCAGTGATGGACTATCGACAGATACGCAGTATTTT.

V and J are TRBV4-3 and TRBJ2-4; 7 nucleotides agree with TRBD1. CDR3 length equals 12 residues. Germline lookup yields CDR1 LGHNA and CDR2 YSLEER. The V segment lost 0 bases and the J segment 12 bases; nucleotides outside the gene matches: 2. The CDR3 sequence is CASSQERGPQYF. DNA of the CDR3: TGCGCCAGCAGCCAAGAAAGGGGGCCTCAGTACTTC.

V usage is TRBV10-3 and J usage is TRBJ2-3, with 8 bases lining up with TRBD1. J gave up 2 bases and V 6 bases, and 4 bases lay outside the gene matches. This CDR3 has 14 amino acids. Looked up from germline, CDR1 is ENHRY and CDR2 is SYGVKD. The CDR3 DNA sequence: TGTGCCATCAGCGCGGGACAGGACACAGATACGCAGTATTTT. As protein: CAISAGQDTDTQYF.

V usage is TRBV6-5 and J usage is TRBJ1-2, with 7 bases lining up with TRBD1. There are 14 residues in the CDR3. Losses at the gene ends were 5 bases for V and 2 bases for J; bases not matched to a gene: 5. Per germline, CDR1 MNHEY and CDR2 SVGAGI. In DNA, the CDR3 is TGTGCCAGCAGTCAGCCGGACAGGAACTATGGCTACACCTTC. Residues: CASSQPDRNYGYTF.

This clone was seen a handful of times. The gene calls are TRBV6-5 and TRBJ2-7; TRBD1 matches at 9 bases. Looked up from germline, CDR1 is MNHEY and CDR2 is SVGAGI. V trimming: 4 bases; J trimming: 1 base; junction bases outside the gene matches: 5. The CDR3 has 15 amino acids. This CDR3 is CASSSAQGASYEQYF. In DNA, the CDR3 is TGTGCCAGCAGTTCCGCACAGGGGGCATCCTACGAGCAGTACTTC.

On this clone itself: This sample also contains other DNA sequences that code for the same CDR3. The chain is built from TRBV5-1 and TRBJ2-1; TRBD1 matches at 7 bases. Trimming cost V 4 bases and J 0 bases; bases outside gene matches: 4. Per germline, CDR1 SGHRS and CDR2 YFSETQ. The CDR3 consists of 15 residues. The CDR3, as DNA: TGCGCCAGCAGCCCCGCAGGGGGCTCCTACAATGAGCAGTTCTTC. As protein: CASSPAGGSYNEQFF.